This TCR beta chain was profiled in a study of T cells in narcolepsy. Study-level background: Donors had narcolepsy type 1 or type 2, or were healthy controls.

Profiled with immunoSEQ multiplex PCR; TCRdb holds only in-frame clones, not every one. The sample lists about 30,000 clones; 83% were seen once. Points from the study as a whole: Autoreactive HCRT-specific and TRIB2-specific clonotypes were marked in same-patient CSF-versus-blood CD4+ comparisons.

The CDR3 runs to 14 residues. Germline V gives CDR1 SGHTA, CDR2 FQGNSA. The germline V and J ends were trimmed by 4 bases and 3 bases, with 10 bases remaining between them. This clone came up once. Its antigen is unidentified. The TCR comes from a human donor in good health. The J gene is TRBJ1-3, the V gene TRBV7-2; D gene ambiguous. Source material: memory (CD45RA-) CD4+ T cells from blood. The CDR3: CASSYQAFGNTIYF. The CDR3 bases are TGTGCCAGCAGCTATCAGGCATTTGGAAACACCATATATTTT.